These T cell receptor beta chains were read from a single sample in a study of radiotherapy plus CTLA-4 blockade in lung cancer. The method was immunoSEQ multiplex PCR; TCRdb's version includes in-frame clones alone and lacks a portion of them. The table lists 40,000 to 55,000 clones, 75% to 90% of them singletons. This sample comprised peripheral blood, obtained from a patient treated with radiotherapy plus ipilimumab. All receptors come from a human donor with non-small cell lung cancer that progressed on radiotherapy plus ipilimumab. Some clones in this sample may be carry-over from other donors' samples. Both conserved end residues are trimmed from each CDR3. Only part of the rows carry a size: once, few, many, or a class if the clone is expanded.

v_call	j_call	clone_size	cdr3_aa
TRBV19	TRBJ2-7	NA	ASSAPGQTYEQY
TRBV6-6	TRBJ2-4	few	ATFLTAKNIQY
TRBV6-5	TRBJ2-3	NA	ASSPFSGSTDTQY
TRBV10-3	TRBJ2-1	NA	AISESGAGGRGNEQF
TRBV10-3	TRBJ1-5	NA	AISEDKQNQPQH
TRBV5-5	TRBJ2-7	NA	ASSLSLEQY
TRBV25-1	TRBJ2-1	NA	ATYSPGGGEQF
TRBV19	TRBJ1-5	NA	ASSIEGQGSGQPQH
TRBV5-1	TRBJ2-1	once	ASSITSGRNNEQF
TRBV29-1	TRBJ2-7	NA	SIWTGYEQY
TRBV7-2	TRBJ2-1	NA	ASSSRTSGSLNEQF
TRBV13	TRBJ2-3	NA	ASSFRAGGPGDTQY
TRBV7-2	TRBJ1-2	NA	ASSRGQLYGYT
TRBV5-1	TRBJ1-2	NA	ASSSGTGDYGYT
TRBV2	TRBJ2-1	medium-sized	ATTEDSSSYNEQF
TRBV18	TRBJ1-2	NA	ASSPPRRTEGGTANYGYT
TRBV4-2	TRBJ2-1	once	ASSEGLAASYNEQF
TRBV19	TRBJ1-1	NA	ASSMLGGAEAF
TRBV27	TRBJ1-2	few	ASSRDRVSGYT
TRBV6-4	TRBJ2-3	NA	ASSDSRGGTDTQY
TRBV7-3	TRBJ2-3	NA	ASSLAKGRLAGGPDTQY
TRBV7-2	TRBJ2-2	NA	ASSSFGAGGPSAGELF
TRBV7-2	TRBJ1-4	NA	ASGQGATNEKLF
TRBV6-5	TRBJ2-1	NA	ASSYSPFSSYNEQF
TRBV4-1	TRBJ2-3	NA	ASSQDGPGKSTDTQY
TRBV11-2	TRBJ2-1	NA	ASSFSGTTYNEQF
TRBV6-1	TRBJ1-1	NA	ASSEFHSNTEAF
TRBV7-9	TRBJ1-3	NA	ASSFPGQGNTIY
TRBV9	TRBJ2-3	NA	ASSVAVILTDTQY
TRBV19	TRBJ1-1	NA	ASTGDLEAF
TRBV29-1	NA	NA	SVYNRRSYEQY
TRBV7-2	TRBJ1-5	NA	ASSPYGSNQPQH
TRBV14	TRBJ1-1	NA	ASSQDQGNTEAF
TRBV7-2	TRBJ2-3	few	ASSPSTSGSTDTQY
TRBV7-2	TRBJ2-1	NA	ASRRLAGEQF
TRBV9	TRBJ2-1	NA	ASSALQGGDWTNEQF
TRBV7-2	TRBJ2-7	once	ASSLDRDLEQY
TRBV5-5	TRBJ2-1	NA	ASSLYSYNEQF
TRBV19	TRBJ2-7	NA	ASSWTGVNEQY
TRBV7-9	TRBJ2-1	NA	ASNPGGADTALANEQF
TRBV9	TRBJ2-3	NA	ASSVAAGDTQY
TRBV7-8	TRBJ2-6	NA	ASSLRETGSGANVLT
TRBV7-3	TRBJ2-2	NA	ASSLGTGRDTGELF
TRBV27	TRBJ1-1	NA	ASRNRGRTEAF
TRBV6-5	TRBJ2-7	NA	ASSYSTGVAGEQY
TRBV19	TRBJ1-5	NA	ASSLGQGIRKPQH
TRBV5-4	TRBJ2-5	NA	ASSLAPLDRETQY
TRBV27	TRBJ2-7	NA	ASSLSFRNYEQY
TRBV13	TRBJ2-3	NA	ASSLSRTDTQY
TRBV23-1	TRBJ2-7	once	ASSHGTSGFYEQY
TRBV5-1	TRBJ2-1	NA	ASSFPTDGNEQF
TRBV6-6	TRBJ2-1	NA	ASSTDRAGYEQF
TRBV25-1	NA	NA	ASSPGTRRTGELF
TRBV6-1	TRBJ1-1	NA	ASPEGAYTEAF
TRBV5-3	TRBJ1-1	NA	APPGGCICLNTEAF
TRBV29-1	TRBJ2-7	NA	SVRTGGVYEQY
TRBV2	TRBJ1-5	NA	ASSVPGHSNQPQH
TRBV25-1	TRBJ2-7	NA	ASSHSYEQY
TRBV18	TRBJ1-4	NA	ASSLGDSNEKLF
TRBV7-9	TRBJ2-7	NA	ATLGVETYEQY